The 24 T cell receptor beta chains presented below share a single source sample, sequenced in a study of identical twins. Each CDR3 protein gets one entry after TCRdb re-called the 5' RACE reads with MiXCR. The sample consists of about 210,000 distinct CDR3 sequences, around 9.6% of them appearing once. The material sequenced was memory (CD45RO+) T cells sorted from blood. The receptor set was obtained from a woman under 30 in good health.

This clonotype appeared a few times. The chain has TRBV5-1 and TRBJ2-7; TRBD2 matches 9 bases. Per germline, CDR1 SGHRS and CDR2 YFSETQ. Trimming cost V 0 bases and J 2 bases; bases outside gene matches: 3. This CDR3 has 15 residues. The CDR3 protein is CASSLASGVTYEQYF. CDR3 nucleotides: TGCGCCAGCAGCTTGGCTAGCGGGGTCACCTACGAGCAGTACTTC.

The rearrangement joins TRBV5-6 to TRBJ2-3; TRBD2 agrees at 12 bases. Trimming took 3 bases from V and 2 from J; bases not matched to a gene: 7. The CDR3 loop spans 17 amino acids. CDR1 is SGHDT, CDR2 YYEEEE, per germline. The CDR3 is CASSYQTSGGITDTQYF. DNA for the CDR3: TGTGCCAGCAGCTACCAGACTAGCGGGGGAATCACAGATACGCAGTATTTT.

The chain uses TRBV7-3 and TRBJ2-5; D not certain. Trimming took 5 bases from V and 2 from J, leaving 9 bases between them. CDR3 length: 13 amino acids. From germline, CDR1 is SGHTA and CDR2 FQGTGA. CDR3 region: CASSVEIQETQYF. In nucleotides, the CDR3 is TGTGCCAGCAGCGTTGAAATACAAGAGACCCAGTACTTC.

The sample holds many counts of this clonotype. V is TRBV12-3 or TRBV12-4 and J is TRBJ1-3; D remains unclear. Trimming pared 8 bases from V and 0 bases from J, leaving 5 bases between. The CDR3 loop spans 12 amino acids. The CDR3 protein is CASLRSGNTIYF. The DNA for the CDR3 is TGTGCCAGCCTGCGCTCTGGAAACACCATATATTTT.

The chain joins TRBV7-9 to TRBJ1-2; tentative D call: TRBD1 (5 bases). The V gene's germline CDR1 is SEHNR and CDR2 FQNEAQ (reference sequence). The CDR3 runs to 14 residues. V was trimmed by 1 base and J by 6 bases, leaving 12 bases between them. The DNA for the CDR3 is TGTGCCAGCAGCTTAGGGGTGCAGGGCCATGGCTACACCTTC. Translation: CASSLGVQGHGYTF.

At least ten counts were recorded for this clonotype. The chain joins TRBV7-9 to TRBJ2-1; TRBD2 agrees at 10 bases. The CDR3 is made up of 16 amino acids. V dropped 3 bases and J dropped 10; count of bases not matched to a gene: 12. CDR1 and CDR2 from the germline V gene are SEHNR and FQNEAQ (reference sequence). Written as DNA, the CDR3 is TGTGCCAGCAGCTTGGTCTCGGCTAGCGGGGGAAGAGAGCAGTTCTTC. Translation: CASSLVSASGGREQFF.

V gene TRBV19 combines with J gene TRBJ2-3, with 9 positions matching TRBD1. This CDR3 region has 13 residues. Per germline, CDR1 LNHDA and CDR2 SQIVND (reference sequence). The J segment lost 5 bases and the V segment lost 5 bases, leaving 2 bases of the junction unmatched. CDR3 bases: TGTGCCAGTAGTCAGGGACAGGGAGATACGCAGTATTTT. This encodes CASSQGQGDTQYF.

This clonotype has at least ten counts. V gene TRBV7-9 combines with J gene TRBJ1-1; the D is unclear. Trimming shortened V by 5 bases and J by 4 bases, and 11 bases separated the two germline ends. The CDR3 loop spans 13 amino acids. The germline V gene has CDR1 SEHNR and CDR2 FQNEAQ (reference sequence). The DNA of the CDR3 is TGTGCCAGCAGCGCCCCGTCGAGCACTGAAGCTTTCTTT. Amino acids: CASSAPSSTEAFF.

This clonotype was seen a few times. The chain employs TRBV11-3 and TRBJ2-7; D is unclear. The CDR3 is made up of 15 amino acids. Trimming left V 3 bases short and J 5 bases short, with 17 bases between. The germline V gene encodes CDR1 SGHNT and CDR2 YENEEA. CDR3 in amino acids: CASSFVVGLTHEQYF. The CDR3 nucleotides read TGTGCCAGCAGCTTTGTGGTAGGTTTAACGCACGAGCAGTACTTC.

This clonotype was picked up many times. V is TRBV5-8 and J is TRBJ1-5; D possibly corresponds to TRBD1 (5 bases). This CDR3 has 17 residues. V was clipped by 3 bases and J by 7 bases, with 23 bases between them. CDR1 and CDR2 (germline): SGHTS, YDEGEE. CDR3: CASSSIPGAANTQPQHF. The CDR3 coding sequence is TGTGCCAGCAGCTCAATCCCCGGGGCAGCGAACACGCAGCCCCAGCATTTT. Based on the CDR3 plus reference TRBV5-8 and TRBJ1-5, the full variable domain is EAGVTQSPTHLIKTRGQQATLRCSPISGHTSVYWYQQALGLGLQFLLWYDEGEERNRGNFPPRFSGRQFPNYSSELNVNALELEDSALYLCASSSIPGAANTQPQHFGDGTRLSIL.

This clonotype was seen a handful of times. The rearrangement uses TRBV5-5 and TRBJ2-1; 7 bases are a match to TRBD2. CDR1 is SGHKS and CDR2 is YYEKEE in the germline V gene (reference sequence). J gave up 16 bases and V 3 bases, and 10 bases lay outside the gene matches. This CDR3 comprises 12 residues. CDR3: CASSSLGGEGFF. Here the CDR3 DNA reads TGTGCCAGCAGCTCTTTGGGGGGGGAGGGATTCTTC.

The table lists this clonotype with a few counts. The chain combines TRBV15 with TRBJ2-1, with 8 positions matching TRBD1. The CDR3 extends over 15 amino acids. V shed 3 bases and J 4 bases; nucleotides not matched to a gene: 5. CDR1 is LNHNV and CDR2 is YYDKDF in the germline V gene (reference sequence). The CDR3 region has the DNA TGTGCCACCAGCAGGGACAGGGTAATATACAATGAGCAGTTCTTC. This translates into CATSRDRVIYNEQFF.

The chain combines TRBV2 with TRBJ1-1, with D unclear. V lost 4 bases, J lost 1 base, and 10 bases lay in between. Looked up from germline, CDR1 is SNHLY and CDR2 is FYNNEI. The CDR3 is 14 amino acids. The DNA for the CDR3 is TGTGCCAGCAGTGCCCCTTACAGGAACACTGAAGCTTTCTTT. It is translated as CASSAPYRNTEAFF.

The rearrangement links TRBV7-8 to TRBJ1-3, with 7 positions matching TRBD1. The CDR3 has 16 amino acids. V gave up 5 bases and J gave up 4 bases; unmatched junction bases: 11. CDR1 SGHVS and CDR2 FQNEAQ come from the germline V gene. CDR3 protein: CASSADRVGTGNTIYF. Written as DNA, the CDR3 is TGTGCCAGCAGCGCCGACAGGGTCGGAACCGGAAACACCATATATTTT.

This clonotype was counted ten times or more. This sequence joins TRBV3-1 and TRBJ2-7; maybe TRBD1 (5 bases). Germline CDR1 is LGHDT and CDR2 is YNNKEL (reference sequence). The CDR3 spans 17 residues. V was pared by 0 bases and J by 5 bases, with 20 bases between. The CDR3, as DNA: TGTGCCAGCAGCCAAGATCCGGCTAGTCAAAGGGGAAACGAGCAGTACTTC. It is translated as CASSQDPASQRGNEQYF.

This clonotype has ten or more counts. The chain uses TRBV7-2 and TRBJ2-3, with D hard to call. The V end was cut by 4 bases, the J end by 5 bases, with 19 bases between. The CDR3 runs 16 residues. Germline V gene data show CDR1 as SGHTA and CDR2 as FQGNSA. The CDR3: CASSSQGLIVQDTQYF. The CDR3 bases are TGTGCCAGCAGCTCCCAAGGGCTTATAGTTCAAGATACGCAGTATTTT.

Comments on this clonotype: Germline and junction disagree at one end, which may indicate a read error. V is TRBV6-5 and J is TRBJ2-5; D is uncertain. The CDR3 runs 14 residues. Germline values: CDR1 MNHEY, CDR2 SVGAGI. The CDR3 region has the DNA TGTGCCAGCAGTTACCCCCGGTCCAAAGAGACCCAGAACTTC. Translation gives CASSYPRSKETQNF.

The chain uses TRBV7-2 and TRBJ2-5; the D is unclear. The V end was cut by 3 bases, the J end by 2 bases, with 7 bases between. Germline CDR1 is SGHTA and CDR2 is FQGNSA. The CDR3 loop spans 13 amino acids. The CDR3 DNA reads TGTGCCAGCAGCTTTCATCATCAAGAGACCCAGTACTTC. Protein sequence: CASSFHHQETQYF. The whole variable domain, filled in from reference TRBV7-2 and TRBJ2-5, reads GAGVSQSPSNKVTEKGKDVELRCDPISGHTALYWYRQSLGQGLEFLIYFQGNSAPDKSGLPSDRFSAERTGGSVSTLTIQRTQQEDSAVYLCASSFHHQETQYFGPGTRLLVL.

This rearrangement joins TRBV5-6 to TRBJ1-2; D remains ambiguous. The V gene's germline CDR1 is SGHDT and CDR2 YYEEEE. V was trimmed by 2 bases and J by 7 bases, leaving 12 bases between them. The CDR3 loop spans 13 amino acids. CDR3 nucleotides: TGTGCCAGCAGCTTCAATTGGGAAGCTGGCTACACCTTC. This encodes CASSFNWEAGYTF.

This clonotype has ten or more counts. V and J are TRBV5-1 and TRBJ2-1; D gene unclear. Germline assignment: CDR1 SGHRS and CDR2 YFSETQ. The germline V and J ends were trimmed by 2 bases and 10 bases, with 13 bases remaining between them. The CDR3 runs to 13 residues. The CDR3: CASSFDVFREQFF. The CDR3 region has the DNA TGCGCCAGCAGCTTTGATGTCTTTCGGGAGCAGTTCTTC.

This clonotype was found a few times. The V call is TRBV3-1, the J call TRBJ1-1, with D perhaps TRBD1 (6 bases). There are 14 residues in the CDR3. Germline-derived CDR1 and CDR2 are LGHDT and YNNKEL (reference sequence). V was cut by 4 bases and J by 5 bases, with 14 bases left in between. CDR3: CASSPPRTVTEAFF. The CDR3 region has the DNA TGTGCCAGCAGCCCGCCCCGGACAGTTACTGAAGCTTTCTTT. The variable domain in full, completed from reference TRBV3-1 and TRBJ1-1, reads DTAVSQTPKYLVTQMGNDKSIKCEQNLGHDTMYWYKQDSKKFLKIMFSYNNKELIINETVPNRFSPKSPDKAHLNLHINSLELGDSAVYFCASSPPRTVTEAFFGQGTRLTVV.

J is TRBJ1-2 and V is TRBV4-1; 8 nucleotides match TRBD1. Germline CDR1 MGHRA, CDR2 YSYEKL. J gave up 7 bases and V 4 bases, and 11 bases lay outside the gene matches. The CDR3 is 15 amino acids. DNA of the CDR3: TGCGCCAGCAGCCCGCCGGACAGGGACGTATCTGGCTACACCTTC. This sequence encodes CASSPPDRDVSGYTF.

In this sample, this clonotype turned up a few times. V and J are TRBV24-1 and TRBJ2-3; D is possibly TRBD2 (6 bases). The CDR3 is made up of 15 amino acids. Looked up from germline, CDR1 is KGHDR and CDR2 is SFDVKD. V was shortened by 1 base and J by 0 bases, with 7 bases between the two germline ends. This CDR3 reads CATSDFGGSTDTQYF. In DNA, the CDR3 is TGTGCCACCAGTGATTTTGGAGGGAGCACAGATACGCAGTATTTT.

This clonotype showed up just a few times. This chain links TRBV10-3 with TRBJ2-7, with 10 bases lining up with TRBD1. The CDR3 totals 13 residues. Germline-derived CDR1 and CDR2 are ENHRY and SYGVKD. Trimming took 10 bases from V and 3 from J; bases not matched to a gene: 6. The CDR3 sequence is CATSGQGLYEQYF. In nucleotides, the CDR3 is TGTGCCACCTCGGGACAGGGGCTCTACGAGCAGTACTTC.